A single T cell receptor (beta chain) is shown here with its context. Its antigen has not been determined. The record has no base qualities; no much larger clone is one base away. The CDR3 sequence holds 15 residues, the cysteine and phenylalanine included. Only the CDR3 DNA is retained, 45 bases long and in frame from the first base. Deletion took 3 bases off V and 4 bases off J, with a span of 15 bases between the germline ends. Taken from the germline V gene (reference sequence), the CDR1 and CDR2 loops are DFQATT and SNEGSKA. In the ophthalmopathy patients, disease was moderately to severely active, with a Clinical Activity Score of 3 or more, a NOSPECS grade of 4 or more, and a duration of less than 3 months. Any patient with an uncontrolled infection, another autoimmune disease, pregnancy or lactation was excluded. Diagnoses were based on clinical symptoms, serum thyroxine and TRAb, thyroid ultrasound and orbital computed tomography. PBMCs were isolated from about 10 ml of fresh peripheral blood by Ficoll-Paque density gradient centrifugation. Trizol reagent was used to extract total RNA, and RNA quality was then checked on an Agilent 2100 Bioanalyzer.

This record comes from a study of T cells in Graves' hyperthyroidism and ophthalmopathy (dated by TCRdb to between 2017 and 2020). For the study in its entirety: Peripheral blood was collected at initial diagnosis, before any treatment. The 85 to 100 discovery patients were randomly split 7:3 into training and test sets. Once sampling was done, hyperthyroidism patients were given methimazole at a starting dose of 30 mg daily, whereas ophthalmopathy patients were given high-dose intravenous methylprednisolone. Thyroid tissue and blood T-cell repertoires from six or seven Graves' hyperthyroidism patients were also compared in the study. A discovery cohort of approximately 100 patients, about 43 with Graves' ophthalmopathy and about 58 with stable Graves' hyperthyroidism, was used to find distinguishing TCR V-J signatures. Prospective prediction of ophthalmopathy was tested in an independent validation cohort of fewer than 20 hyperthyroidism patients and around 16 patients who later progressed to ophthalmopathy. The paper reports TCR Vbeta CDR3 sequencing of some 140 peripheral blood samples: under 45 ophthalmopathy, 75 to 80 hyperthyroidism and around 17 progressor patients. Points the paper makes about the study in general: No statistical method was used to fix the sample size in advance, and group allocation was not hidden from the investigators. A 13 V-J signature model separated ophthalmopathy from stable hyperthyroidism, with about 88% sensitivity and 81.08% specificity in cross-validation and 80%/75% in testing. Most expanded thyroid clonotypes (frequency above 0.001) were also found in blood, which suggests that blood repertoires may mirror thyroid immune responses. In validation, the model predicted progression to ophthalmopathy with 60% to 71% sensitivity and about 72% specificity, a median of around six months before onset.

Amplification of TCR beta CDR3 regions was carried out from RNA transcripts. The TCR CDR3 was subjected to a first round of RT-PCR using the HTBI primer set and the Qiagen OneStep RT-PCR kit. Libraries were constructed in a second round of multiplex PCR, after which size selection and purification were carried out. Libraries were sequenced paired-end with 100 bp reads on an Illumina HiSeq2000. The study's processing was this. SOAPnuke was used to process the raw data, with reads discarded if the reads contained adapters or uncalled bases, had a mean Phred below 15, or lacked an exact constant-primer or identifier match. COPE v1.2.5 was used to merge high-quality paired reads, and clonotypes were defined as unique nucleotide sequences. MiTCR v1.1 was used to align clonotypes to the IMGT TRBV, TRBD and TRBJ reference segments. Analysis was restricted to V-J combinations with a frequency above 0.0001, which covered about 99% of repertoires. A TCS score was defined as the ratio between F50 (clonal expansion) and ExV (chaos), using BLOSUM62-based TCRdist between CDR3 peptides within each V-J. Welch's t-statistics and random forest reduced around 510 V-J features to 10 to 15, which were used in a naive Bayes classifier (R e1071). TCRdb applied fastp at Q25 and MiXCR to the public reads, then kept only in-frame beta chains. Each entry is one CDR3 protein sequence, shown with its most common DNA and genes. These V and J calls rely on TCRdb rather than the paper's analysis. The sample table lists more than 450,000 distinct CDR3 sequences, roughly 21% of them with a count of one. Less than 55% of the sample goes to the ten largest clones.

The V and J segments used are TRBV20-1 and TRBJ2-2; the D segment could be TRBD2, given 7 matching bases. The sample was blood. The receptor was derived from a man aged 35 to 55 with Graves' ophthalmopathy. The nucleotide sequence reads as follows: TGCAGTGCTAGTCCCCGGGGGGCGGTCACCGGGGAGCTGTTTTTT. This translates into CSASPRGAVTGELFF.